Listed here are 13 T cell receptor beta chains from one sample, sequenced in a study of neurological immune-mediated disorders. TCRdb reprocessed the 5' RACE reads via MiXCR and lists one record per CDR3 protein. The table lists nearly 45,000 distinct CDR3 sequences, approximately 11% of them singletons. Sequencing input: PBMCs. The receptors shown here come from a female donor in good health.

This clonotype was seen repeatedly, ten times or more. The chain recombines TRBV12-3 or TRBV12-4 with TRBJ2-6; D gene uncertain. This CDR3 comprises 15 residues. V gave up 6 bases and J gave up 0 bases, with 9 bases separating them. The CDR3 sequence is CASSPHLSGANVLTF. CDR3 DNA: TGTGCCAGCAGCCCCCACCTCTCTGGGGCCAACGTCCTGACTTTC.

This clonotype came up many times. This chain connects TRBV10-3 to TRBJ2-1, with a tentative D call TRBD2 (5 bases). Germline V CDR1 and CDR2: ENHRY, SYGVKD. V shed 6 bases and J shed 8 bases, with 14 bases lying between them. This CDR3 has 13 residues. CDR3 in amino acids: CAIRAGEWDEQFF. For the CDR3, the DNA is TGTGCCATCAGGGCCGGGGAGTGGGATGAGCAGTTCTTC.

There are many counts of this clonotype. The CDR3 loop reads CATSPGAGGGDSNQPQHF. The DNA for the CDR3 is TGTGCCACCTCACCCGGGGCAGGGGGCGGAGATAGCAATCAGCCCCAGCATTTT. This sequence joins TRBV6-6 and TRBJ1-5; 8 bases fit TRBD1. CDR3 length: 18 amino acids. CDR1 is MNHNY and CDR2 is SVGAGI in the germline V gene (reference sequence). Trimming cost V 10 bases and J 0 bases; bases outside gene matches: 17.

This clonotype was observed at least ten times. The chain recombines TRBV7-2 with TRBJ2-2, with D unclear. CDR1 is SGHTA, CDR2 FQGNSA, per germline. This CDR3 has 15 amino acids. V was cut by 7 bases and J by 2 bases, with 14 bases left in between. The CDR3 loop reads CASTLGSLNTGELFF. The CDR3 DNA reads TGTGCCAGCACCCTGGGGTCACTAAACACCGGGGAGCTGTTTTTT. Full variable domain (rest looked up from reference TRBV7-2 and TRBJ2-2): GAGVSQSPSNKVTEKGKDVELRCDPISGHTALYWYRQSLGQGLEFLIYFQGNSAPDKSGLPSDRFSAERTGGSVSTLTIQRTQQEDSAVYLCASTLGSLNTGELFFGEGSRLTVL.

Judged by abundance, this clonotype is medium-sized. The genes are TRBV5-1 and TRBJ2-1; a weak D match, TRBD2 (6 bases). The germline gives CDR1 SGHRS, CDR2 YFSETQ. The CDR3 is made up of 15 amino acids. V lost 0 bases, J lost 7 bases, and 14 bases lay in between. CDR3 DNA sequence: TGCGCCAGCAGCTTGGATACGGGAGAGGGGAATGAGCAGTTCTTC. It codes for CASSLDTGEGNEQFF.

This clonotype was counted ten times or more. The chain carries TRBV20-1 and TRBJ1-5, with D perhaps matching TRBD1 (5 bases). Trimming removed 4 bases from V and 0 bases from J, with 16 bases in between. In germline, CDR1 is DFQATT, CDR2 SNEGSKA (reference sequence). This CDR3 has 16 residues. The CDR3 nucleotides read TGCAGTGCTACCGGGAACAGGAGAAATAGCAATCAGCCCCAGCATTTT. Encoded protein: CSATGNRRNSNQPQHF.

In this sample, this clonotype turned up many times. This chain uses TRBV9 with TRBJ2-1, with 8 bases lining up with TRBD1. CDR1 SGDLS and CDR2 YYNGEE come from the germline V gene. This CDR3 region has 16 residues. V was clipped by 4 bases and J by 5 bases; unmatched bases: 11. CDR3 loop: CASSPYGQGGNNEQFF. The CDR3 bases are TGTGCCAGCAGCCCATACGGACAGGGAGGAAACAATGAGCAGTTCTTC.

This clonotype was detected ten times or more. For the CDR3, the DNA is TGCGCCAGCAGCGGACTAGCGGGGGCCTACAATGAGCAGTTCTTC. This encodes CASSGLAGAYNEQFF. The gene calls are TRBV5-1 and TRBJ2-1; 13 nucleotides agree with TRBD2. After removal of 4 bases from V and 2 bases from J, the junction contained 0 bases not matched to a gene. Germline CDR1 reads SGHRS; CDR2 reads YFSETQ. The CDR3 consists of 15 residues.

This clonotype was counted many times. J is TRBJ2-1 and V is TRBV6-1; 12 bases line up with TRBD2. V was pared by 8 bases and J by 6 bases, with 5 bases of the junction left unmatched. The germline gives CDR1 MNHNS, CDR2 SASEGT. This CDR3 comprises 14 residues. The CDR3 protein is CASELAGGGNEQFF. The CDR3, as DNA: TGTGCCAGCGAACTAGCGGGGGGAGGCAATGAGCAGTTCTTC.

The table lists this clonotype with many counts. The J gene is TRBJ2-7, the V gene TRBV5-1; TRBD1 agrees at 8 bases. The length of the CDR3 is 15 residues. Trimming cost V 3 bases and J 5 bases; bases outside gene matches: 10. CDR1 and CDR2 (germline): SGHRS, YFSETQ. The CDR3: CASSSGQGSYHEQYF. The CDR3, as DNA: TGCGCCAGCAGCTCAGGACAGGGTAGTTACCACGAGCAGTACTTC.

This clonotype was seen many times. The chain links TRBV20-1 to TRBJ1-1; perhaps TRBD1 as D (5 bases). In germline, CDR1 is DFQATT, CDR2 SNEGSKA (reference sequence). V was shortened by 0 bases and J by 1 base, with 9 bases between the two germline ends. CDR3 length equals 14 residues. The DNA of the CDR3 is TGCAGTGCTAGAGATGGGACGGGGAACACTGAAGCTTTCTTT. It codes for CSARDGTGNTEAFF.

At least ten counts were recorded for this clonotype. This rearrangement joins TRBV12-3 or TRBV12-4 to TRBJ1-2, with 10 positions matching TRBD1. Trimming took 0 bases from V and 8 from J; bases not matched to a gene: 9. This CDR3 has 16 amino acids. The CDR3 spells CASSLALGQGRGGYTF. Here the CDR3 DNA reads TGTGCCAGCAGTTTAGCATTGGGACAGGGGAGGGGAGGCTACACCTTC.

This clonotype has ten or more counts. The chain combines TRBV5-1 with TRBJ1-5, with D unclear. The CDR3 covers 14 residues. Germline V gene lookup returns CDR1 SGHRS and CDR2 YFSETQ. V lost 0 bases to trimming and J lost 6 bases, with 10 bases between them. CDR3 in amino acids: CASSLAAGGQPQHF. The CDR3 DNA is TGCGCCAGCAGCTTGGCGGCGGGTGGTCAGCCCCAGCATTTT.